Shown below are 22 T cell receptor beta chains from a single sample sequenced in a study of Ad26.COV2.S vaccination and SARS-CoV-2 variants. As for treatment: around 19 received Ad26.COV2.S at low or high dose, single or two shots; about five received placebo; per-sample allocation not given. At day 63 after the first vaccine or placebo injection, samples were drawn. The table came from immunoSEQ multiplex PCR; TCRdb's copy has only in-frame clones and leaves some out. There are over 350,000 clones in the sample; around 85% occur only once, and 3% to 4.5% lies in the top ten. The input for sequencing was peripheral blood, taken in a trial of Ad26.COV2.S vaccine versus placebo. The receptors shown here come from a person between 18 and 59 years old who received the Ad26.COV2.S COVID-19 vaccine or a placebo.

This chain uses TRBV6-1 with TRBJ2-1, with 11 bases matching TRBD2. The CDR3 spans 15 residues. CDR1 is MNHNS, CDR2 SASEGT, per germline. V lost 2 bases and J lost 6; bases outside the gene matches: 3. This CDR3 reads CASSEFSGGANEQFF. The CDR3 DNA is TGTGCCAGCAGTGAATTTAGCGGGGGGGCCAATGAGCAGTTCTTC.

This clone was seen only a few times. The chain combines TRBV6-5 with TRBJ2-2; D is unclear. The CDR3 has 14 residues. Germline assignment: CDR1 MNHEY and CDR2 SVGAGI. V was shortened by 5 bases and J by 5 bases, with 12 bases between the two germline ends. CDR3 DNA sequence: TGTGCCAGCAGTCCCGCTAGGAGTACCGGGGAGCTGTTTTTT. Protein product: CASSPARSTGELFF.

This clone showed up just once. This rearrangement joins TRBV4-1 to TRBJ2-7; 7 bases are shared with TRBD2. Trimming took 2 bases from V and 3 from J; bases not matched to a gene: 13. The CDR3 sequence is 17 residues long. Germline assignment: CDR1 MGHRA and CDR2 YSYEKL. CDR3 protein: CASSQWGEGKRNYEQYF. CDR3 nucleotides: TGCGCCAGCAGCCAATGGGGGGAGGGAAAGCGGAACTACGAGCAGTACTTC.

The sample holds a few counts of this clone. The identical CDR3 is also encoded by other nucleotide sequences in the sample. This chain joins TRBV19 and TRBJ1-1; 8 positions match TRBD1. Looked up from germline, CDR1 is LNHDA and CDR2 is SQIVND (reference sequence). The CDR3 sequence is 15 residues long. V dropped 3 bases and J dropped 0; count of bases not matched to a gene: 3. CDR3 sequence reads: CASSIDRGLNTEAFF. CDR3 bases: TGTGCCAGTAGTATCGACAGGGGCTTGAACACTGAAGCTTTCTTT.

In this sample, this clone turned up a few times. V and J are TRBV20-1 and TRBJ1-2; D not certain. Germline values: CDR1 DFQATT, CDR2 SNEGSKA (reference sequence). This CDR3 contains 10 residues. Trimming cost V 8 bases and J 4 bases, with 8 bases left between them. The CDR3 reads CSPAGYGYTF. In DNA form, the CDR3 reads TGCAGTCCGGCGGGCTATGGCTACACCTTC.

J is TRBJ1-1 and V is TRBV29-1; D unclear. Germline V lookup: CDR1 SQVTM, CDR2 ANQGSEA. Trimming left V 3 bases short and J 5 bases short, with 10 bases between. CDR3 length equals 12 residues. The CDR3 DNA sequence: TGCAGCGTTGATCTCGGAGGGACTGAAGCTTTCTTT. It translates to CSVDLGGTEAFF.

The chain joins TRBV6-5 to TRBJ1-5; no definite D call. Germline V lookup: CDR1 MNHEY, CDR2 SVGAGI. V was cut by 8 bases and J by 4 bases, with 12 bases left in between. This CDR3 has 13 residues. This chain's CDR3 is CASRASLNQPQHF. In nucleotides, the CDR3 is TGTGCCAGCCGGGCTTCCTTAAATCAGCCCCAGCATTTT.

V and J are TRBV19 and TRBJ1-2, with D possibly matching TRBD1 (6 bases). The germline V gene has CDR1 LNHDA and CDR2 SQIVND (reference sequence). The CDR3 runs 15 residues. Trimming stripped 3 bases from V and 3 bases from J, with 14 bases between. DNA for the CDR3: TGTGCCAGTAGTATCCAGGCAGGGGCGGACTATGGCTACACCTTC. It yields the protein CASSIQAGADYGYTF.

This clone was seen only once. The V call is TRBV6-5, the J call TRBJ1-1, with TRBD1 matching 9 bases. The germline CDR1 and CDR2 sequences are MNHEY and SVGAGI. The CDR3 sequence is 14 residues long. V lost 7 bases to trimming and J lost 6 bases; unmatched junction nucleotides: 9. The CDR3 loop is CASIPTGGRSEAFF. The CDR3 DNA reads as TGTGCCAGCATCCCAACAGGGGGCAGATCTGAAGCTTTCTTT.

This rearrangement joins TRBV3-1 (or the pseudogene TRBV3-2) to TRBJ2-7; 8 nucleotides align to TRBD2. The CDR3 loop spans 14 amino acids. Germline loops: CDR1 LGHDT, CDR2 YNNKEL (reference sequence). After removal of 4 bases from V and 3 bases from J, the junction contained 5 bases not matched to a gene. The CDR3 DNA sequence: TGTGCCAGCAGCCTTATAGCGGGGAGCTACGAGCAGTACTTC. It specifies CASSLIAGSYEQYF.

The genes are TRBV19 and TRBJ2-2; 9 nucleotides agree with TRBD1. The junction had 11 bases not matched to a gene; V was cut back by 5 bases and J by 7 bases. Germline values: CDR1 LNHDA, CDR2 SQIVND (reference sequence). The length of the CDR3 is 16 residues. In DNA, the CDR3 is TGTGCCAGTAGTCCAAAGGGGACAGGGAGTTACGGGGAGCTGTTTTTT. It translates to CASSPKGTGSYGELFF.

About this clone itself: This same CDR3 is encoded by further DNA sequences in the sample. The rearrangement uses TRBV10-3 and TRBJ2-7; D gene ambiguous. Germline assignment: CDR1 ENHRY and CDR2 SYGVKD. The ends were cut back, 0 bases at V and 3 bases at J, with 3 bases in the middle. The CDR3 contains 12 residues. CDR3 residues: CAISESRYEQYF. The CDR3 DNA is TGTGCCATCAGTGAGTCGCGCTACGAGCAGTACTTC.

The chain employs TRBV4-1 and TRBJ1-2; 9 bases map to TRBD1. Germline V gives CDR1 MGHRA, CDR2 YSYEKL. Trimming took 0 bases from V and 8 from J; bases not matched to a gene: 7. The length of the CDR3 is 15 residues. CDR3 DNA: TGCGCCAGCAGCCAAGACAGGACAGGGGCAGGGGGCTACACCTTC. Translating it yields CASSQDRTGAGGYTF.

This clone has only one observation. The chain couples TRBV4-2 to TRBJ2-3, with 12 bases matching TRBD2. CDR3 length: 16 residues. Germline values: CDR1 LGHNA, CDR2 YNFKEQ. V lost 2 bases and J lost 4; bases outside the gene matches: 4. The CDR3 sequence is CASSQLAGGRADTQYF. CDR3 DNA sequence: TGTGCCAGCAGCCAACTAGCGGGGGGGCGGGCAGATACGCAGTATTTT.

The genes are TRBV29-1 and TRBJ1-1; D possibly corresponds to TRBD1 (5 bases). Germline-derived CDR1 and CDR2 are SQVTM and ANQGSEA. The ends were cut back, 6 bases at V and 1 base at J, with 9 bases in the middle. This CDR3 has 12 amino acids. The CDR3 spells CSVDQGNTEAFF. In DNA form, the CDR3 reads TGCAGCGTCGATCAGGGGAACACTGAAGCTTTCTTT.

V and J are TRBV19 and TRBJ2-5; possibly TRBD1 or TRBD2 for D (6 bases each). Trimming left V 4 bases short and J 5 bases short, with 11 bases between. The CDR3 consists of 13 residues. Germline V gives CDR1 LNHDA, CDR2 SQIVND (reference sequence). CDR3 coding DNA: TGTGCCAGTAGTAGGGCCGGGGGCGAGACCCAGTACTTC. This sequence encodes CASSRAGGETQYF.

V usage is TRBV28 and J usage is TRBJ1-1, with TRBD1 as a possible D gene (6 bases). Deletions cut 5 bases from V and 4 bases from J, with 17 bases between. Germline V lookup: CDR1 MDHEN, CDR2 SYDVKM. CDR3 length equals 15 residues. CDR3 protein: CASSVVQGSGTEAFF. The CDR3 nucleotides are TGTGCCAGCAGTGTCGTCCAGGGGTCTGGCACTGAAGCTTTCTTT.

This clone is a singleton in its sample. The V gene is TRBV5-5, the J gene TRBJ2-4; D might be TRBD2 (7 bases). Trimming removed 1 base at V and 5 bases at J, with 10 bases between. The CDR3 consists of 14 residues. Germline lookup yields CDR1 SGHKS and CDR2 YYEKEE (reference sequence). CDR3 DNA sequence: TGTGCCAGCAGCTTGTTCGGGGGGCAAAACATTCAGTACTTC. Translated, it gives CASSLFGGQNIQYF.

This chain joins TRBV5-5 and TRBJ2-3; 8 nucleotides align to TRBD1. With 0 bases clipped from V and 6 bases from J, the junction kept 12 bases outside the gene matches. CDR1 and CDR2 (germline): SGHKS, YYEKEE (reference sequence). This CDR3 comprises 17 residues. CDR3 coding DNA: TGTGCCAGCAGCTTGGGACAGGGGAGATTCGCTCCCGATACGCAGTATTTT. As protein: CASSLGQGRFAPDTQYF.

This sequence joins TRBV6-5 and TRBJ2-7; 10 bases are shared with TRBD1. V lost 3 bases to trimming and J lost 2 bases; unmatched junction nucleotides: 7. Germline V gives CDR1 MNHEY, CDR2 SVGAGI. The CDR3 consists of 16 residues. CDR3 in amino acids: CASSYSGTGAPYEQYF. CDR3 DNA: TGTGCCAGCAGTTATTCTGGGACAGGGGCCCCCTACGAGCAGTACTTC.

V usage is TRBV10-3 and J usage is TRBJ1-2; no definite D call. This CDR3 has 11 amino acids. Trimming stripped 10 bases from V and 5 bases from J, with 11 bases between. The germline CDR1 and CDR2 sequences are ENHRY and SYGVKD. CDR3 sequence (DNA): TGTGCCACCTCCCCTGGGTATGGCTACACCTTC. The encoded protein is CATSPGYGYTF.

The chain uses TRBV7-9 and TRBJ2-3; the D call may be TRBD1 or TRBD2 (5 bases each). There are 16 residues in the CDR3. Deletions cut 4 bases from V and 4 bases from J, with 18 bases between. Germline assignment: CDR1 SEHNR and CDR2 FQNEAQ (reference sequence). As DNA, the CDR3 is TGTGCCAGCAGCTCCCCGGGGCTAGTTTCCCCAGATACGCAGTATTTT. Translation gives CASSSPGLVSPDTQYF.